The table lists the clone carrying this TCR beta chain with a count of one. Its matching antigen is unknown. The data belong to a study of cytomegalovirus exposure and HLA in healthy donors. Study-level background: Tens of millions of unique TCRs from HLA-typed donors were held in an early release of data.

Overall study findings and caveats: In a later analysis, TCR beta V- and J-gene trimming was associated with a missense DCLRE1C variant. The study assumed roughly uniform donor sequencing depth for presence/absence analyses.

PCR was performed using 60 Vbeta and 13 Jbeta primers. Measured with immunoSEQ multiplex PCR; TCRdb has only the in-frame clones, and not every one. The sample lists about 150,000 clones; nearly 80% were seen once. J was trimmed by 7 bases and V by 0 bases; bases with no gene match: 13. CDR1 is SGHDN and CDR2 is FVKESK in the germline V gene. This CDR3 is 19 amino acids long. Sequenced: PBMCs. This TCR was recovered from a middle-aged man in good health and CMV-seropositive. This chain joins TRBV14 and TRBJ1-6, with 9 bases that match TRBD1. CDR3: CASSQDLGQGGSRNSPLHF. CDR3 nucleotides: TGTGCCAGCAGCCAAGATTTGGGACAGGGTGGATCTCGGAATTCACCCCTCCACTTT.